These 27 T cell receptor beta chains share one sample of origin, sequenced in a study of shared clonotypes between healthy human individuals. Method: immunoSEQ multiplex PCR; TCRdb's copy keeps in-frame clones and lacks some. The sample yields 1.4 million or so clones, 98% seen once. The sample comprised naive CD4+ T cells sorted from blood. Noted subset: CD45RA+ positively selected. The receptors were sampled from a young man in good health.

This clone was detected only a few times. The J gene is TRBJ2-6, the V gene TRBV28; D not resolved. Trimming pared 4 bases from V and 0 bases from J, leaving 7 bases between. The germline V gene encodes CDR1 MDHEN and CDR2 SYDVKM. The CDR3 runs 15 residues. The CDR3 DNA follows: TGTGCCAGCAGTTATGAGCACTCTGGGGCCAACGTCCTGACTTTC. This sequence encodes CASSYEHSGANVLTF.

The chain recombines TRBV7-8 with TRBJ2-7; weak D call: TRBD1 (5 bases). The CDR3 sequence is 14 residues long. CDR1 and CDR2 from the germline V gene are SGHVS and FQNEAQ. V was shortened by 4 bases and J by 4 bases, with 14 bases between the two germline ends. The CDR3 coding sequence is TGTGCCAGCAGCTCCACTGACAGCCAGTACGAGCAGTACTTC. It is translated as CASSSTDSQYEQYF.

Worth noting for this clone: Germline and junction disagree at one end, which may indicate a read error. CDR3 DNA: TGTGCTAGCAGCTTAGCGCAGGGGGCTACCTACGAGCAGTACTTC. This codes for CASSLAQGATYEQYF. The chain is built from TRBV7-7 and TRBJ2-7; 8 positions match TRBD1. Germline CDR1 reads SSHAT; CDR2 reads FNYEAQ (reference sequence). This CDR3 has 15 residues.

With respect to this clone: Other DNA variants within this sample encode the same CDR3. This rearrangement joins TRBV5-1 to TRBJ2-7, with TRBD1 matching over 8 bases. V was pared by 1 base and J by 2 bases, with 2 bases of the junction left unmatched. CDR1 SGHRS and CDR2 YFSETQ come from the germline V gene. The CDR3 extends over 14 amino acids. The CDR3 DNA reads TGCGCCAGCAGCTTGCAGGGGGCGACCTACGAGCAGTACTTC. It is translated as CASSLQGATYEQYF.

The rearrangement uses TRBV10-1 and TRBJ1-2; tentatively, D is TRBD1 (5 bases). Germline lookup yields CDR1 WNHNN and CDR2 SYGVQD (reference sequence). This CDR3 region has 13 residues. The germline V and J ends were trimmed by 6 bases and 2 bases, with 10 bases remaining between them. In nucleotides, the CDR3 is TGCGCCAGCAGCCGAGGGACCAACTATGGCTACACCTTC. It specifies CASSRGTNYGYTF.

This chain uses TRBV25-1 with TRBJ1-2; 8 bases fit TRBD1. The V segment lost 3 bases and the J segment 6 bases; nucleotides outside the gene matches: 9. The CDR3 consists of 15 residues. Germline values: CDR1 MGHDK, CDR2 SYGVNS. CDR3 coding DNA: TGTGCCAGCAGTGATGACAGGGGCCAGGTGGATGGCTACACCTTC. Residues: CASSDDRGQVDGYTF.

The rearrangement uses TRBV10-3 and TRBJ2-7, with a weak D call TRBD2 (6 bases). Trimming removed 6 bases from V and 0 bases from J, with 15 bases in between. The CDR3 is 15 residues long. Germline lookup yields CDR1 ENHRY and CDR2 SYGVKD. CDR3 coding DNA: TGTGCCATCAGAGATCTAGCGAATCCCTCCTACGAGCAGTACTTC. Translation: CAIRDLANPSYEQYF.

As concerns this clone: Other DNA sequences in this specimen translate into the identical CDR3. The chain couples TRBV5-1 to TRBJ2-7, with a weak D call TRBD1 (7 bases). Trimming pared 4 bases from V and 0 bases from J, leaving 11 bases between. This CDR3 is built from 14 residues. Germline V lookup: CDR1 SGHRS, CDR2 YFSETQ. Here the CDR3 reads CASSRRDSSYEQYF. CDR3 DNA sequence: TGCGCCAGCAGCCGGCGGGACAGCTCCTACGAGCAGTACTTC.

The rearrangement uses TRBV6-1 and TRBJ2-7; 7 positions match TRBD1. V was clipped by 9 bases and J by 2 bases; unmatched bases: 4. CDR3 length equals 12 residues. Germline lookup yields CDR1 MNHNS and CDR2 SASEGT. The CDR3 region is CASWDSPYEQYF. The CDR3 nucleotides read TGTGCCAGTTGGGACAGCCCCTACGAGCAGTACTTC.

The rearrangement joins TRBV7-9 to TRBJ2-1; D remains unclear. Germline V gene sequence: CDR1 SEHNR, CDR2 FQNEAQ (reference sequence). CDR3 length: 16 amino acids. The V end was cut by 0 bases, the J end by 2 bases, with 11 bases between. The CDR3 region has the DNA TGTGCCAGCAGCTTAGCGGGTGTTAAGGCCTACAATGAGCAGTTCTTC. Its translation is CASSLAGVKAYNEQFF.

This clone was detected only a few times. The same CDR3 arises from other DNA sequences in this sample as well. This chain connects TRBV18 to TRBJ1-1; D is ambiguous. V lost 2 bases and J lost 0, with 4 bases in between. The CDR3 spans 13 residues. Germline-derived CDR1 and CDR2 are KGHSH and LQKENI. The CDR3 nucleotides read TGTGCCAGCTCACCAGGGGTGAACACTGAAGCTTTCTTT. It is translated as CASSPGVNTEAFF.

CDR3 loop: CASSLASDGYGYTF. The CDR3 bases are TGCGCCAGCAGCTTGGCTTCGGACGGATATGGCTACACCTTC. The chain combines TRBV5-1 with TRBJ1-2; D is undetermined. This CDR3 contains 14 residues. The germline V and J ends were trimmed by 0 bases and 5 bases, with 11 bases remaining between them. The germline gives CDR1 SGHRS, CDR2 YFSETQ.

The gene calls are TRBV7-8 and TRBJ1-5; TRBD1 matches at 8 bases. CDR3 length: 16 amino acids. Per the germline V gene, CDR1 is SGHVS and CDR2 is FQNEAQ. Unmatched junction bases numbered 6, after V lost 1 base and J lost 4 bases. CDR3 region: CASSLGTGFINQPQHF. CDR3 sequence (DNA): TGTGCCAGCAGCTTAGGGACAGGGTTTATAAATCAGCCCCAGCATTTT.

This sequence joins TRBV6-6 and TRBJ2-5; D possibly corresponds to TRBD2 (6 bases). V lost 5 bases, J lost 5 bases, and 18 bases lay in between. This CDR3 is built from 15 residues. Germline loops: CDR1 MNHNY, CDR2 SVGAGI (reference sequence). CDR3 sequence: CASSRRADYRETQYF. In nucleotides, the CDR3 is TGTGCCAGCAGTAGACGGGCGGACTATCGGGAGACCCAGTACTTC.

This CDR3 reads CASSLGVGSPYGYTF. DNA of the CDR3: TGTGCCAGCAGCTTAGGAGTGGGGAGTCCCTATGGCTACACCTTC. The rearrangement links TRBV11-2 to TRBJ1-2, with no clear D. This CDR3 is built from 15 residues. The germline V and J ends were trimmed by 1 base and 4 bases, with 13 bases remaining between them. CDR1 SGHAT and CDR2 FQNNGV come from the germline V gene. Supplemented by reference TRBV11-2 and TRBJ1-2, the full variable domain reads EAGVAQSPRYKIIEKRQSVAFWCNPISGHATLYWYQQILGQGPKLLIQFQNNGVVDDSQLPKDRFSAERLKGVDSTLKIQPAKLEDSAVYLCASSLGVGSPYGYTFGSGTRLTVV.

The genes are TRBV5-1 and TRBJ1-2, with 10 nucleotides matching TRBD1. There are 14 residues in the CDR3. The ends lost 3 bases at V and 4 bases at J; junction bases unmatched: 3. Germline CDR1 and CDR2: SGHRS and YFSETQ. The CDR3 is CASSSGQGFYGYTF. The CDR3 region has the DNA TGCGCCAGCAGCTCGGGACAGGGGTTCTATGGCTACACCTTC.

The rearrangement uses TRBV28 and TRBJ2-3; unclear D gene. The CDR3 covers 13 residues. Between the trimmed V and J ends, which lost 3 bases and 5 bases, there was a span of 9 bases. In germline, CDR1 is MDHEN, CDR2 SYDVKM. The CDR3: CASSLVGKDTQYF. The CDR3 region has the DNA TGTGCCAGCAGTTTGGTGGGAAAAGATACGCAGTATTTT. Looking up the rest from reference TRBV28 and TRBJ2-3 gives the full variable domain: DVKVTQSSRYLVKRTGEKVFLECVQDMDHENMFWYRQDPGLGLRLIYFSYDVKMKEKGDIPEGYSVSREKKERFSLILESASTNQTSMYLCASSLVGKDTQYFGPGTRLTVL.

The chain combines TRBV7-9 with TRBJ2-3; a weak D match, TRBD2 (6 bases). V was clipped by 4 bases and J by 8 bases, with 16 bases between them. Germline CDR1 and CDR2: SEHNR and FQNEAQ (reference sequence). The CDR3 extends over 14 amino acids. The CDR3 region is CASSSGSTLGTQYF. The CDR3, as DNA: TGTGCCAGCAGCTCCGGGAGTACGCTTGGTACGCAGTATTTT.

To note about this clone: Other DNA sequences in this sample translate to the same CDR3. This chain links TRBV5-4 with TRBJ2-3; 11 nucleotides match TRBD2. The V gene's germline CDR1 is SGHNT and CDR2 YYREEE (reference sequence). V lost 4 bases to trimming and J lost 0 bases; unmatched junction nucleotides: 1. The CDR3 totals 15 residues. The CDR3 reads CASSLAGGSTDTQYF. CDR3 DNA sequence: TGTGCCAGCAGCCTAGCGGGAGGTAGCACAGATACGCAGTATTTT.

The rearrangement uses TRBV28 and TRBJ2-5, with a weak D call TRBD2 (5 bases). Germline assignment: CDR1 MDHEN and CDR2 SYDVKM. Trimming left V 6 bases short and J 5 bases short, with 19 bases between. The CDR3 is 15 amino acids. Written as DNA, the CDR3 is TGTGCCAGCAGAATAAGGCCACGGGGTGGGGAGACCCAGTACTTC. It encodes CASRIRPRGGETQYF.

The chain couples TRBV5-1 to TRBJ2-7, with D tentatively TRBD2 (5 bases). The CDR3 is made up of 14 amino acids. Trimming took 6 bases from V and 2 from J, leaving 15 bases between them. Germline loops: CDR1 SGHRS, CDR2 YFSETQ. The CDR3 DNA reads as TGCGCCAGCATGCTAGCAGTCCCCCCCTACGAGCAGTACTTC. Protein product: CASMLAVPPYEQYF.

The chain has TRBV27 and TRBJ2-5; D is possibly TRBD1 (5 bases). CDR1 is MNHEY, CDR2 SMNVEV, per germline (reference sequence). V lost 5 bases and J 1 base, leaving 14 bases between the germline ends. There are 15 residues in the CDR3. The CDR3 loop is CASSRQLNFQETQYF. CDR3 DNA sequence: TGTGCCAGCAGTCGACAGCTAAACTTCCAAGAGACCCAGTACTTC.

The chain couples TRBV4-3 to TRBJ1-4; D gene uncertain. Deletions cut 0 bases from V and 8 bases from J, with 16 bases between. This CDR3 is built from 16 residues. In germline, CDR1 is LGHNA, CDR2 YSLEER. The CDR3 loop is CASSQDFFPRREKLFF. In DNA form, the CDR3 reads TGCGCCAGCAGCCAAGATTTTTTTCCCAGGAGGGAAAAACTGTTTTTT.

The rearrangement joins TRBV19 to TRBJ2-3; D uncertain. Germline V gives CDR1 LNHDA, CDR2 SQIVND (reference sequence). V lost 6 bases and J 4 bases, leaving 14 bases between the germline ends. This CDR3 contains 14 residues. For the CDR3, the DNA is TGTGCCAGTAGGAAGTCCGGGCCGGCAGATACGCAGTATTTT. Its protein is CASRKSGPADTQYF.

This rearrangement joins TRBV7-9 to TRBJ1-5, with a tentative D call TRBD1 (5 bases). V lost 2 bases, J lost 8 bases, and 10 bases lay in between. The CDR3 length is 13 residues. CDR1 and CDR2 from the germline V gene are SEHNR and FQNEAQ (reference sequence). This CDR3 reads CASSLKGGEPQHF. The CDR3 DNA sequence: TGTGCCAGCAGCTTAAAGGGAGGGGAGCCCCAGCATTTT.

V and J are TRBV27 and TRBJ2-2, with D perhaps matching TRBD1 (5 bases). The CDR3 length is 14 residues. Trimming removed 7 bases at V and 6 bases at J, with 15 bases between. CDR1 and CDR2 from the germline V gene are MNHEY and SMNVEV (reference sequence). CDR3 nucleotides: TGTGCCAGCAAACTCCAGGGCTCGGCCGGGGAGCTGTTTTTT. Residues: CASKLQGSAGELFF.

This chain links TRBV5-6 with TRBJ2-1; 14 bases line up with TRBD2. J was trimmed by 6 bases and V by 3 bases; bases with no gene match: 5. Germline assignment: CDR1 SGHDT and CDR2 YYEEEE. This CDR3 spans 16 amino acids. The CDR3 DNA sequence: TGTGCCAGCAGCTGGGGACTAGCGGGAGCGGTCAATGAGCAGTTCTTC. Its protein product is CASSWGLAGAVNEQFF. Based on the CDR3 plus reference TRBV5-6 and TRBJ2-1, the full variable domain is DAGVTQSPTHLIKTRGQQVTLRCSPKSGHDTVSWYQQALGQGPQFIFQYYEEEERQRGNFPDRFSGHQFPNYSSELNVNALLLGDSALYLCASSWGLAGAVNEQFFGPGTRLTVL.